This TCR beta chain was captured in a study of blood T cell repertoires in COVID-19. Whole-study context: PBMCs, B-cell-depleted T cells, or T cells were the source of the cDNA or gDNA that made up the material.

The protocol was immunoSEQ multiplex PCR, while the TCRdb copy is restricted to in-frame clones and leaves out a portion. Here the sample spans approximately 210,000 clones, more than 70% being singletons. The CDR3 contains 18 residues. Trimming at V came to 2 bases and at J to 2 bases, leaving 15 bases not matched to a gene. CDR1 SGHTA and CDR2 FQGNSA come from the germline V gene. This chain connects TRBV7-2 to TRBJ2-7, with 7 bases matching TRBD1. The sequence was collected from a woman in her forties who had recovered from COVID-19. The sequencing sample was made of peripheral blood. This CDR3 reads CASSLKTRRRQGTYEQYF. CDR3 bases: TGTGCCAGCAGCTTAAAGACCCGTCGGAGACAGGGAACCTACGAGCAGTACTTC.